Sequencing of this T cell receptor (beta chain) was carried out in a study of blood T cell repertoires in COVID-19. About the research overall: Acute and convalescent COVID-19 specimens originated in the United States, Italy and Spain. T cells, B-cell-depleted T cells, or PBMCs supplied cDNA or gDNA.

Study processing details: Estimation of nucleated cell counts was performed using reference gene primer amplification. Generated by immunoSEQ multiplex PCR, the TCRdb table keeps only in-frame clones and is missing some. The D gene and trimming were derived from the DNA, and the V and J assignments and clone size from that table. The sample has more than 250,000 clones; approximately 83% are singletons. Germline V lookup: CDR1 LNHDA, CDR2 SQIVND (reference sequence). V shed 5 bases and J 4 bases; nucleotides not matched to a gene: 5. The CDR3 extends over 14 amino acids. Sequences were obtained from peripheral blood. V is TRBV19 and J is TRBJ2-1, with 7 positions matching TRBD1. This sequence originates from a young woman who had recovered from COVID-19. The CDR3 DNA reads TGTGCCAGTAGTTCCCTGGACAGGTACAATGAGCAGTTCTTC. It yields the protein CASSSLDRYNEQFF.